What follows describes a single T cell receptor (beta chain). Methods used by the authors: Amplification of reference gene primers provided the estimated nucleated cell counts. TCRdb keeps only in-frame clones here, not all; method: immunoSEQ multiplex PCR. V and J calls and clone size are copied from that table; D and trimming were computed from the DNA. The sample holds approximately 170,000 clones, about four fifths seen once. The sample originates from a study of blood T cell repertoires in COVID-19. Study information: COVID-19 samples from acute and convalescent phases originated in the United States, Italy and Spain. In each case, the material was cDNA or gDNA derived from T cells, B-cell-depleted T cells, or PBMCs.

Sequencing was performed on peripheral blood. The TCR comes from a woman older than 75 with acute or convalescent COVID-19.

In DNA, the CDR3 is TGTGCCAGCTCAGAAGGGGGCGTGGGTCGCGAGCAGTTCTTC. It translates to CASSEGGVGREQFF. This chain joins TRBV18 and TRBJ2-1; TRBD1 matches 7 bases. The V segment lost 5 bases and the J segment 10 bases; nucleotides outside the gene matches: 11. Germline CDR1 and CDR2: KGHSH and LQKENI. This CDR3 has 14 residues. The full variable domain, its missing parts supplied by reference TRBV18 and TRBJ2-1, is NAGVMQNPRHLVRRRGQEARLRCSPMKGHSHVYWYRQLPEEGLKFMVYLQKENIIDESGMPKERFSAEFPKEGPSILRIQQVVRGDSAAYFCASSEGGVGREQFFGPGTRLTVL.